These T cell receptor beta chains were read from a single sample in a study of cytomegalovirus exposure and HLA in healthy donors. Method: immunoSEQ multiplex PCR; TCRdb's copy keeps in-frame clones and lacks some. The data contain 140,000 to 150,000 clones, about 70% of them singletons. The sequencing input was PBMCs. Receptor source: a woman in her forties in good health and CMV-seronegative. The CDR3 runs from the conserved cysteine through the conserved F or W. A D gene is named only where the DNA matches it firmly. Where a row states a size, it is once, few, many or the class of an expanded clone; other rows omit it.

>TRBV5-1|-|TRBJ2-2|TRBD2|21
CASSLVLFRPGTSLNTGELFF
TGCGCCAGCAGCTTGGTTCTCTTTCGGCCCGGGACTAGCCTGAACACCGGGGAGCTGTTTTTT
>TRBV6-1|-|TRBJ2-7|-|14
CASSEAGARTEQYF
TGTGCCAGCAGTGAGGCAGGGGCGCGAACCGAGCAGTACTTC
>TRBV5-1|-|TRBJ2-5|-|14
CASSFRQVEETQYF
TGCGCCAGCAGCTTTCGACAAGTGGAAGAGACCCAGTACTTC
>TRBV29-1|-|TRBJ2-5|TRBD1|12
CSGWDSQETQYF
TGCAGCGGCTGGGACAGTCAAGAGACCCAGTACTTC
>TRBV10-3|-|TRBJ2-4|-|14
CAISEGGGQNIQYF
TGTGCCATCAGTGAAGGGGGGGGGCAAAACATTCAGTACTTC
>TRBV19|once|TRBJ1-1|-|11
CASSTLTEAFF
TGTGCCAGTAGTACGTTAACTGAAGCTTTCTTT
>TRBV19|once|TRBJ2-5|-|15
CASSVGGKFGETQYF
TGTGCCAGTAGTGTCGGCGGGAAGTTCGGCGAGACCCAGTACTTC
>TRBV27|-|TRBJ2-3|-|13
CASSFTGTDTQYF
TGTGCCAGCAGTTTCACAGGGACAGATACGCAGTATTTT
>TRBV30|-|TRBJ1-5|-|12
CAWSPGDQPQHF
TGTGCCTGGAGCCCGGGGGACCAGCCCCAGCATTTT
>TRBV11-2|-|TRBJ1-5|-|13
CASSLYSNQPQHF
TGTGCCAGCAGCTTATATAGCAATCAGCCCCAGCATTTT
>TRBV12-5|once|TRBJ1-1|TRBD1|14
CASGLQGAITEAFF
TGTGCTAGTGGTTTACAGGGGGCGATTACTGAAGCTTTCTTT
>TRBV11-1|-|TRBJ2-5|TRBD1|14
CASSSRDRGETQYF
TGTGCCAGCAGTTCCCGGGACAGGGGAGAGACCCAGTACTTC
>TRBV9|many|TRBJ2-2|-|15
CASSPRTDPIGELFF
TGTGCCAGCAGCCCTCGGACAGACCCGATTGGGGAGCTGTTTTTT
>TRBV7-9|-|TRBJ2-1|TRBD2|17
CASSSSSGGTIYNEQFF
TGTGCCAGCAGCTCATCTAGCGGGGGGACTATCTACAATGAGCAGTTCTTC
>TRBV28|-|TRBJ1-2|-|14
CASSSNIPGYGYTF
TGTGCCAGCAGTTCTAACATCCCAGGTTATGGCTACACCTTC
>TRBV30|-|TRBJ1-6|TRBD1|14
CAWSRTGTVLSLHF
TGTGCCTGGAGTCGCACGGGGACAGTTCTTTCCCTCCACTTT
>TRBV25-1|-|TRBJ2-6|TRBD2|16
CASSDRGGAGANVLTF
TGTGCCAGCAGTGATCGGGGGGGCGCTGGGGCCAACGTCCTGACTTTC
>TRBV7-8|-|TRBJ2-5|TRBD2|16
CASSPYTSGGEETQYF
TGTGCCAGCAGCCCATATACTAGCGGGGGGGAAGAGACCCAGTACTTC
>TRBV6-1|-|TRBJ1-2|-|14
CASSPQAVGKGYTF
TGTGCCAGCAGCCCCCAAGCGGTAGGGAAAGGCTACACCTTC
>TRBV14|-|TRBJ1-4|-|16
CASSPLTSSEHEKLFF
TGTGCCAGCAGCCCTCTGACGAGCAGCGAGCATGAAAAACTGTTTTTT
>TRBV7-8|-|TRBJ2-1|TRBD2|17
CASSFLRGDYLYNEQFF
TGTGCCAGCAGCTTCCTCCGCGGGGACTACCTCTACAATGAGCAGTTCTTC
>TRBV5-6|-|TRBJ2-2|-|16
CASSPIWTENTGELFF
TGTGCCAGCAGCCCCATATGGACAGAGAACACCGGGGAGCTGTTTTTT
>TRBV18|-|TRBJ2-6|-|14
CASSPSSGANVLTF
TGTGCCAGCTCACCGAGCTCTGGGGCCAACGTCCTGACTTTC
>TRBV28|-|TRBJ2-7|TRBD1|17
CASSPPPGTGVSYEQYF
TGTGCCAGCAGTCCTCCCCCCGGGACAGGGGTGTCCTACGAGCAGTACTTC
>TRBV10-3|-|TRBJ2-1|TRBD2|15
CAITAKSGSGNEQFF
TGTGCCATCACGGCAAAAAGCGGGAGTGGCAATGAGCAGTTCTTC
>TRBV2|-|TRBJ2-7|TRBD2|15
CASSDTGRAPYEQYF
TGTGCCAGCAGTGATACCGGGAGGGCGCCCTACGAGCAGTACTTC
>TRBV10-1|-|TRBJ2-3|TRBD2|15
CASSESGGRMDTQYF
TGCGCCAGCAGTGAGTCTGGCGGGAGGATGGATACGCAGTATTTT
>TRBV2|-|TRBJ2-5|-|13
CASGGAVQETQYF
TGTGCCAGCGGGGGGGCAGTCCAAGAGACCCAGTACTTC
>TRBV4-2|-|TRBJ2-3|-|16
CASSRGQGDWADTQYF
TGTGCCAGCAGCCGAGGCCAGGGGGACTGGGCAGATACGCAGTATTTT
>TRBV6-6|once|TRBJ1-2|-|11
CASSYPGSVTF
TGTGCCAGCAGTTACCCAGGATCGGTCACCTTC
>TRBV30|once|TRBJ2-3|-|16
CAWTGPTLWEVDTQYF
TGTGCCTGGACGGGACCAACCCTTTGGGAGGTAGATACGCAGTATTTT
>TRBV27|-|TRBJ2-7|TRBD2|15
CASSSSGRPSYEQYF
TGTGCCAGCAGCTCCAGCGGGAGGCCCTCCTACGAGCAGTACTTC